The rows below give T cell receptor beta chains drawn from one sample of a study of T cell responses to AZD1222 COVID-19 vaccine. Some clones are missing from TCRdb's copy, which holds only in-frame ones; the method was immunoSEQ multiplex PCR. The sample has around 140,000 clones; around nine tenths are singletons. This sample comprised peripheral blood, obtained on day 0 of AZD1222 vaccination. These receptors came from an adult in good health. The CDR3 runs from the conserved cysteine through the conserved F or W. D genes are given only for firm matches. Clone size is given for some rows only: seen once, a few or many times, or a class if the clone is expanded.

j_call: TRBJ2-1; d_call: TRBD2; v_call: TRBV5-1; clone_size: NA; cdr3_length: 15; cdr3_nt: TGCGCCAGCATGGGGCTGGAGGCGGGAGCGAATGAGCAGTTCTTC; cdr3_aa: CASMGLEAGANEQFF
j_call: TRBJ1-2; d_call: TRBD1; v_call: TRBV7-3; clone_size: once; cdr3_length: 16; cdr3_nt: TGTGCCAGCAGCTTAACGTATCGGTCAGGGGGGAATGGCTACACCTTC; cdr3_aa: CASSLTYRSGGNGYTF
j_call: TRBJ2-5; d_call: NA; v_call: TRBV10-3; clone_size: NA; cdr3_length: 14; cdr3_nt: TGTGCCATCGCGCTTGGGGGGGCTCAAGAGACCCAGTACTTC; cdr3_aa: CAIALGGAQETQYF
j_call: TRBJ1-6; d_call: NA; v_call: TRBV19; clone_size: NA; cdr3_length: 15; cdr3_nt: TGTGCCAGTAGTATCGGGAGGCGATATAATTCACCCCTCCACTTT; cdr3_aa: CASSIGRRYNSPLHF
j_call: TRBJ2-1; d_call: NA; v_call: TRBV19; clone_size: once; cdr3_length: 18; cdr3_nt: TGTGCCAGTAGTAGCCGGCTCGTCTTCCCAAGCTCCTACAATGAGCAGTTCTTC; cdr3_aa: CASSSRLVFPSSYNEQFF
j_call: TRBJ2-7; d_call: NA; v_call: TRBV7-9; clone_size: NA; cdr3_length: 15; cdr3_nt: TGTGCCAGCAGCTTAGAGGTTCTAGGGGGAGGCGAGCAGTACTTC; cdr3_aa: CASSLEVLGGGEQYF
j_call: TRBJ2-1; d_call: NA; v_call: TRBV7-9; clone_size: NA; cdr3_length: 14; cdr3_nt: TGTGCCAGCAGCTCCGTAGACAGGACCAATGAGCAGTTCTTC; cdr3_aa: CASSSVDRTNEQFF
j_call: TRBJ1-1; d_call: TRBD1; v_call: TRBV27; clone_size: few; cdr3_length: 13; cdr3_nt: TGTGCCAGTCACAGGGGGCCGAGCACTGAAGCTTTCTTT; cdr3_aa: CASHRGPSTEAFF
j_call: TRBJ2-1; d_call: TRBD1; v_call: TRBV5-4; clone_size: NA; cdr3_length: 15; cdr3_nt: TGTGCCAGCAGCTCCGGGACAGGGACAGGTAGTGAGCAGTTCTTC; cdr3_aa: CASSSGTGTGSEQFF
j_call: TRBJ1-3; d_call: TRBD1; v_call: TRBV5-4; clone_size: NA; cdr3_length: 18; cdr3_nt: TGTGCCAGCAGCCCCAGTGGACAGGGGGTATATGGAGGAAACACCATATATTTT; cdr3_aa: CASSPSGQGVYGGNTIYF
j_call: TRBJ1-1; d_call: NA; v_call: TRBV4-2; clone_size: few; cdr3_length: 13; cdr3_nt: TGTGCCAGCAGCCAGTCCGATAACACTGAAGCTTTCTTT; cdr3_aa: CASSQSDNTEAFF
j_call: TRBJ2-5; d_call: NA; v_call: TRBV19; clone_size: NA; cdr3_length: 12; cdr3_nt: TGTGCCAGTAGTATGGAAGAAGAGACCCAGTACTTC; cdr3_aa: CASSMEEETQYF
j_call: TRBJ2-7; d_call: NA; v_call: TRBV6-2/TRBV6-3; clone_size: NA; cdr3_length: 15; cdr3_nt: TGTGCCAGCAGTTACTCGAATCCCGGGGGCTACGAGCAGTACTTC; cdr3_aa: CASSYSNPGGYEQYF
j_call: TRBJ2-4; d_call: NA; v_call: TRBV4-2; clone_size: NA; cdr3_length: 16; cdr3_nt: TGTGCCAGCAGCCAAGATGCCCGGAGTGCCAAAAACATTCAGTACTTC; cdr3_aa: CASSQDARSAKNIQYF
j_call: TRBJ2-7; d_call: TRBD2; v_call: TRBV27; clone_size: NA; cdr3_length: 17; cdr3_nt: TGTGCCAGCCACACAGGGGCCCCTAGCGGGGGCTCCTACGAGCAGTACTTC; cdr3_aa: CASHTGAPSGGSYEQYF
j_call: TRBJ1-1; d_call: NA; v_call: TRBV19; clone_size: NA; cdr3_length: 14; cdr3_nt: TGTGCCAGTACTAAGGAGGGTAGGGGGAACGAAGCTTTCTTT; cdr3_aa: CASTKEGRGNEAFF
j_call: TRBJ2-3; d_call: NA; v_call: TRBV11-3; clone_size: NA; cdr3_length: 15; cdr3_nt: TGTGCCAGCAGCTTAAATCTCGGCGGCACAGATACGCAGTATTTT; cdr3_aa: CASSLNLGGTDTQYF
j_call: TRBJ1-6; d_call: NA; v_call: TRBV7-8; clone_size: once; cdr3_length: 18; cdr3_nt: TGTGCCAGCAGCTTTGGTTGGCAGGGTAGAGGGAATAATTCACCCCTCCACTTT; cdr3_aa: CASSFGWQGRGNNSPLHF
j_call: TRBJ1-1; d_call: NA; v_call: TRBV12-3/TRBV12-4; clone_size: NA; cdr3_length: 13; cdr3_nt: TGTGCCAGCAGTTTAAAGGGGGACACTGAAGCTTTCTTT; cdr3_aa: CASSLKGDTEAFF
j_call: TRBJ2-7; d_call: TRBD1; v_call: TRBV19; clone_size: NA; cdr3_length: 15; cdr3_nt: TGTGCCAGTAGTATCCAGGGGGCGCGAGTCTACGAGCAGTACTTC; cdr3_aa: CASSIQGARVYEQYF
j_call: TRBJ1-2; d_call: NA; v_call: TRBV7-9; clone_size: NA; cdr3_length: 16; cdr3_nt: TGTGCCAGCACCCCGCTGGGTGGGGGTTCTAGTGGGGGCTACACCTTC; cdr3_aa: CASTPLGGGSSGGYTF
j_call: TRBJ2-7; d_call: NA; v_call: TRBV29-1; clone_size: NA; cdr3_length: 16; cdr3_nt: TGCAGCGTTTTACGGGACCCAAATACCCTCTCATACGAGCAGTACTTC; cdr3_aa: CSVLRDPNTLSYEQYF
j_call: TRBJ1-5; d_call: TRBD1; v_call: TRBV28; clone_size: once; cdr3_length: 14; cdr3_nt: TGTGCCAGCACCACAGGGGGCAGCAATCAGCCCCAGCATTTT; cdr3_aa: CASTTGGSNQPQHF
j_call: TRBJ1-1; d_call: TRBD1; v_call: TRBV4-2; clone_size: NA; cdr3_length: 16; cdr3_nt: TGTGCCAGCAGCCAAGATTTGGACAGGGGGACCACTGAAGCTTTCTTT; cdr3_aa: CASSQDLDRGTTEAFF